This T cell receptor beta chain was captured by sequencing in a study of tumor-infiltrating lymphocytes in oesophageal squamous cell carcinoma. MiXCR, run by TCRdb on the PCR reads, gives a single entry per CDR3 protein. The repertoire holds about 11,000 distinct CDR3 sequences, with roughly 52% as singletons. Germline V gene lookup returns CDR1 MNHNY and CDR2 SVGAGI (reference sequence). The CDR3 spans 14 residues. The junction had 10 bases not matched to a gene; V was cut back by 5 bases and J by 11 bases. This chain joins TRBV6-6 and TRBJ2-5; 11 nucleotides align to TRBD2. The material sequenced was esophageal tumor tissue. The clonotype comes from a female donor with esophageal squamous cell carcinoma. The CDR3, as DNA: TGTGCCAGCAGTAAACTAGCGGGAGTCAGTGAGCAGTACTTC. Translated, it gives CASSKLAGVSEQYF.